The next 26 T cell receptor beta chains were all read from a single sample in a study of blood T cell repertoires in COVID-19. Profiling relied on immunoSEQ multiplex PCR, and the TCRdb table lists in-frame clones only, not all of them. The data show about 46,000 clones, approximately 85% seen once. The specimen was peripheral blood. The source is a man in his 60s with acute or convalescent COVID-19.

The DNA of the CDR3 is TGCGCCAGCGGGGACAGGTCTGGGGCCAACGTCCTGACTTTC. Protein: CASGDRSGANVLTF. The J gene is TRBJ2-6, the V gene TRBV5-1; the match to TRBD1 covers 8 bases. V dropped 7 bases and J dropped 1; count of bases not matched to a gene: 1. Germline CDR1 and CDR2: SGHRS and YFSETQ. The CDR3 totals 14 residues.

This chain links TRBV30 with TRBJ1-4, with 9 bases fitting TRBD1. CDR1 and CDR2 (germline): GTSNPN, SVGIG (reference sequence). CDR3 length: 14 residues. Trimming removed 3 bases from V and 4 bases from J; junction bases left unmatched: 3. The CDR3 protein is CAWRDRGFNEKLFF. The CDR3, as DNA: TGTGCCTGGAGAGACAGGGGGTTTAATGAAAAACTGTTTTTT.

This chain uses TRBV19 with TRBJ2-5, with D perhaps matching TRBD2 (7 bases). Trimming left V 3 bases short and J 7 bases short, with 18 bases between. Germline V lookup: CDR1 LNHDA, CDR2 SQIVND (reference sequence). The CDR3 covers 15 residues. The chain's CDR3 is CASSMGAGQGGTQYF. CDR3 sequence (DNA): TGTGCCAGTAGTATGGGAGCGGGGCAAGGGGGGACCCAGTACTTC.

The chain uses TRBV28 and TRBJ2-1; TRBD2 agrees at 12 bases. Germline V gene lookup returns CDR1 MDHEN and CDR2 SYDVKM. The CDR3 is 20 residues long. V lost 5 bases to trimming and J lost 7 bases; unmatched junction nucleotides: 21. The CDR3 region is CASSPGGLAGFYALGNEQFF. The DNA for the CDR3 is TGTGCCAGCAGTCCTGGGGGACTAGCGGGCTTCTACGCTCTCGGGAATGAGCAGTTCTTC.

The chain employs TRBV7-8 and TRBJ2-7; TRBD2 agrees at 12 bases. Per the germline V gene, CDR1 is SGHVS and CDR2 is FQNEAQ. The V gene end was trimmed by 5 bases and the J gene end by 4 bases; junction bases not matched to a gene: 15. This CDR3 has 18 amino acids. CDR3 loop: CASSPRGQLAGGLYEQYF. CDR3 nucleotide sequence: TGTGCCAGCAGCCCGAGGGGGCAACTAGCGGGAGGCCTTTACGAGCAGTACTTC.

This rearrangement joins TRBV6-2 or TRBV6-3 to TRBJ2-7; 8 nucleotides align to TRBD2. CDR1 MNHEY and CDR2 SVGEGT come from the germline V gene. This CDR3 is 17 amino acids long. The trim removed 0 bases at V and 1 base at J, leaving 8 bases unmatched. The CDR3 spells CASSYSSTSGRSYEQYF. As DNA, the CDR3 is TGTGCCAGCAGTTACTCGAGTACTAGCGGCCGTTCCTACGAGCAGTACTTC.

This sequence joins TRBV18 and TRBJ2-2, with a weak D call TRBD2 (5 bases). Germline CDR1 is KGHSH and CDR2 is LQKENI. CDR3 length equals 16 residues. Trimming pared 5 bases from V and 1 base from J, leaving 14 bases between. The DNA for the CDR3 is TGTGCCAGCTCATACGCTCTAGCTGAGAACACCGGGGAGCTGTTTTTT. This gives the protein CASSYALAENTGELFF.

The CDR3 here is CASSQPPDRAMNTEAFF. CDR3 nucleotide sequence: TGTGCCAGCAGCCAGCCCCCGGACAGGGCTATGAACACTGAAGCTTTCTTT. The V gene is TRBV3-1 (or the pseudogene TRBV3-2), the J gene TRBJ1-1; 8 bases match TRBD1. The CDR3 totals 17 residues. Germline V gives CDR1 LGHDT, CDR2 YNNKEL (reference sequence). The J segment lost 0 bases and the V segment lost 3 bases, leaving 9 bases of the junction unmatched.

This CDR3 reads CASSPPGTGALQYF. CDR3 DNA sequence: TGTGCCAGCAGCCCCCCCGGGACAGGGGCACTACAGTACTTC. This chain links TRBV5-5 with TRBJ2-7, with 10 bases aligning to TRBD1. Germline V gene lookup returns CDR1 SGHKS and CDR2 YYEKEE (reference sequence). The CDR3 loop spans 14 amino acids. After removal of 4 bases from V and 10 bases from J, the junction contained 11 bases not matched to a gene.

A few counts support this clone. CDR3: CASSPTVNTEAFF. CDR3 DNA sequence: TGTGCCAGCTCACCAACGGTGAACACTGAAGCTTTCTTT. The V and J genes are TRBV18 and TRBJ1-1; D gene ambiguous. This CDR3 region has 13 residues. Germline V lookup: CDR1 KGHSH, CDR2 LQKENI. Trimming left V 2 bases short and J 0 bases short, with 4 bases between.

The chain joins TRBV28 to TRBJ1-5; no firm D call. Deletions cut 7 bases from V and 0 bases from J, with 13 bases between. CDR1 and CDR2 (germline): MDHEN, SYDVKM. The CDR3 runs 15 residues. The CDR3 sequence: CASTPAGISNQPQHF. In DNA, the CDR3 is TGTGCCAGCACTCCGGCGGGAATTAGCAATCAGCCCCAGCATTTT.

The table lists this clone with a count of one. This chain uses TRBV5-4 with TRBJ2-1, with 8 bases fitting TRBD1. CDR1 SGHNT and CDR2 YYREEE come from the germline V gene (reference sequence). Losses at the gene ends were 2 bases for V and 5 bases for J; bases not matched to a gene: 12. The CDR3 has 17 amino acids. CDR3 nucleotide sequence: TGTGCCAGCAGCTTCCAGGGGGCTAGAGGGGCAGACAATGAGCAGTTCTTC. Its translation: CASSFQGARGADNEQFF.

The chain joins TRBV7-9 to TRBJ2-3; 7 bases line up with TRBD2. The trim removed 0 bases at V and 3 bases at J, leaving 3 bases unmatched. The CDR3 extends over 15 amino acids. Germline CDR1 is SEHNR and CDR2 is FQNEAQ (reference sequence). In DNA form, the CDR3 reads TGTGCCAGCAGCTTAGCCCCTAGCGGAACAGATACGCAGTATTTT. Residues: CASSLAPSGTDTQYF. Variable domain in full (rest from reference TRBV7-9 and TRBJ2-3): DTGVSQNPRHKITKRGQNVTFRCDPISEHNRLYWYRQTLGQGPEFLTYFQNEAQLEKSRLLSDRFSAERPKGSFSTLEIQRTEQGDSAMYLCASSLAPSGTDTQYFGPGTRLTVL.

For the CDR3, the DNA is TGTGCCAGCAGGCCCCGGCTAGCGGGGGACACAGATACGCAGTATTTT. This codes for CASRPRLAGDTDTQYF. The V call is TRBV27, the J call TRBJ2-3, with 10 bases lining up with TRBD2. V trimming: 6 bases; J trimming: 2 bases; junction bases outside the gene matches: 8. This CDR3 region has 16 residues. CDR1 and CDR2 (germline): MNHEY, SMNVEV (reference sequence).

This rearrangement joins TRBV24-1 to TRBJ2-2; 13 bases align to TRBD2. CDR1 and CDR2 from the germline V gene are KGHDR and SFDVKD. There are 19 residues in the CDR3. V lost 4 bases to trimming and J lost 4 bases; unmatched junction nucleotides: 11. CDR3 in DNA: TGTGCCACCAGTGAGTCCGGGACTAGCGGGATGGTCGGCACCGGGGAGCTGTTTTTT. This translates into CATSESGTSGMVGTGELFF.

V and J are TRBV27 and TRBJ1-3; D unresolved. The CDR3 sequence is 13 residues long. The V gene's germline CDR1 is MNHEY and CDR2 SMNVEV (reference sequence). Between the trimmed V and J ends, which lost 5 bases and 1 base, there was a span of 6 bases. Here the CDR3 reads CASSRLSGNTIYF. CDR3 coding DNA: TGTGCCAGCAGTCGGTTGTCTGGAAACACCATATATTTT.

J is TRBJ2-7 and V is TRBV20-1; D might be TRBD2 (6 bases). The CDR3 is made up of 11 amino acids. V lost 3 bases and J 3 bases, leaving 6 bases between the germline ends. The germline CDR1 and CDR2 sequences are DFQATT and SNEGSKA (reference sequence). The CDR3 sequence is CSARGGYEQYF. In nucleotides, the CDR3 is TGCAGTGCTAGGGGGGGCTACGAGCAGTACTTC.

CDR3 DNA: TGCGCCAGCAGCCCTAGGACTAGGACTCTCACAGATACGCAGTATTTT. Protein sequence: CASSPRTRTLTDTQYF. V and J are TRBV5-1 and TRBJ2-3; 7 bases agree with TRBD2. The CDR3 loop spans 16 amino acids. V lost 4 bases and J lost 2; bases outside the gene matches: 10. Germline-derived CDR1 and CDR2 are SGHRS and YFSETQ.

This clone was seen only once. The gene calls are TRBV6-5 and TRBJ1-1; tentatively, D is TRBD1 (5 bases). V was clipped by 9 bases and J by 0 bases, with 17 bases between them. Germline CDR1 MNHEY, CDR2 SVGAGI. This CDR3 contains 15 residues. The CDR3 spells CASKRSRDLNTEAFF. The DNA of the CDR3 is TGTGCCAGTAAAAGGAGCAGGGACTTGAACACTGAAGCTTTCTTT.

J is TRBJ2-2 and V is TRBV5-1; D is possibly TRBD1 (6 bases). CDR1 is SGHRS, CDR2 YFSETQ, per germline. V was pared by 4 bases and J by 7 bases, with 11 bases between. CDR3 length: 13 residues. The CDR3 DNA reads as TGCGCCAGCAGCATACAGGGTAACGGGGAGCTGTTTTTT. The encoded protein is CASSIQGNGELFF. The complete variable domain, with remaining parts taken from reference TRBV5-1 and TRBJ2-2, reads KAGVTQTPRYLIKTRGQQVTLSCSPISGHRSVSWYQQTPGQGLQFLFEYFSETQRNKGNFPGRFSGRQFSNSRSEMNVSTLELGDSALYLCASSIQGNGELFFGEGSRLTVL.

The chain combines TRBV18 with TRBJ2-7, with TRBD1 matching over 7 bases. The J segment lost 6 bases and the V segment lost 5 bases, leaving 10 bases of the junction unmatched. The CDR3 runs to 14 residues. Germline assignment: CDR1 KGHSH and CDR2 LQKENI. The CDR3 sequence: CASSTGQILREQYF. CDR3 in DNA: TGTGCCAGCTCAACGGGACAGATATTACGCGAGCAGTACTTC.

The chain couples TRBV30 to TRBJ2-1; TRBD2 matches 7 bases. After removal of 1 base from V and 6 bases from J, the junction contained 3 bases not matched to a gene. The CDR3 loop spans 13 amino acids. Germline CDR1 is GTSNPN and CDR2 is SVGIG (reference sequence). In DNA form, the CDR3 reads TGTGCCTGGAGTGGGGGGGGACCCAATGAGCAGTTCTTC. Protein sequence: CAWSGGGPNEQFF. Full variable domain (outside the CDR3, taken from reference TRBV30 and TRBJ2-1): SQTIHQWPATLVQPVGSPLSLECTVEGTSNPNLYWYRQAAGRGLQLLFYSVGIGQISSEVPQNLSASRPQDRQFILSSKKLLLSDSGFYLCAWSGGGPNEQFFGPGTRLTVL.

V is TRBV5-4 and J is TRBJ2-7; TRBD1 agrees at 10 bases. V was pared by 0 bases and J by 3 bases, with 6 bases of the junction left unmatched. CDR1 is SGHNT and CDR2 is YYREEE in the germline V gene (reference sequence). The CDR3 totals 16 residues. CDR3 loop: CASSLGAGTGDYEQYF. Here the CDR3 DNA reads TGTGCCAGCAGCTTGGGGGCCGGGACAGGGGACTACGAGCAGTACTTC. Full variable domain (outside the CDR3, taken from reference TRBV5-4 and TRBJ2-7): ETGVTQSPTHLIKTRGQQVTLRCSSQSGHNTVSWYQQALGQGPQFIFQYYREEENGRGNFPPRFSGLQFPNYSSELNVNALELDDSALYLCASSLGAGTGDYEQYFGPGTRLTVT.

The V gene is TRBV7-3, the J gene TRBJ2-3, with 16 positions matching TRBD2. Trimming cost V 4 bases and J 5 bases; bases outside gene matches: 3. The CDR3 has 16 residues. Looked up from germline, CDR1 is SGHTA and CDR2 is FQGTGA. The CDR3 loop reads CASSSGLAGGGDTQYF. CDR3 nucleotide sequence: TGTGCCAGCAGCTCGGGACTAGCGGGAGGGGGAGATACGCAGTATTTT.

The chain combines TRBV25-1 with TRBJ1-4; 9 bases are a match to TRBD1. Per the germline V gene, CDR1 is MGHDK and CDR2 is SYGVNS. After removal of 8 bases from V and 6 bases from J, the junction contained 10 bases not matched to a gene. The CDR3 covers 15 residues. The CDR3 nucleotides read TGTGCCAGCGTAAAGGGGACAGGGTTCTATGAAAAACTGTTTTTT. Its protein product is CASVKGTGFYEKLFF.

J is TRBJ2-7 and V is TRBV3-1 (or the pseudogene TRBV3-2), with 14 bases fitting TRBD2. Unmatched junction bases numbered 4, after V lost 4 bases and J lost 5 bases. Germline CDR1 LGHDT, CDR2 YNNKEL (reference sequence). This CDR3 contains 15 residues. The CDR3 loop reads CASSRGLAGGDEQYF. In DNA, the CDR3 is TGTGCCAGCAGCCGAGGACTAGCGGGAGGCGACGAGCAGTACTTC.